The 18 T cell receptor beta chains reported below all come from one sample, sequenced in a study of cytomegalovirus exposure and HLA in healthy donors (dated by TCRdb to the late 2010s). Libraries came from the immunoSEQ multiplex PCR assay. TCRdb limited this immuneACCESS table to in-frame rearrangements with V and J called. A share of clones is missing; checked studies link under half to unresolved V genes, and the rest is unexplained. For this sample there are over 110,000 clones; around nine tenths appear just once. The ten largest clonotypes hold 8.5% to 9.5% of the sample. Material: PBMCs. These receptors came from a young man in good health and CMV-seropositive.

V gene TRBV27 combines with J gene TRBJ2-5; 7 positions agree with TRBD1. The V gene's germline CDR1 is MNHEY and CDR2 SMNVEV (reference sequence). The CDR3 contains 14 residues. With V trimmed by 3 bases and J by 4 bases, 5 bases remained unmatched. The CDR3 bases are TGTGCCAGCAGTTTGACAGGGATCGTAGAGACCCAGTACTTC. Protein: CASSLTGIVETQYF.

The sample holds a few counts of this clone. V is TRBV30 and J is TRBJ1-1; TRBD1 is a possible D gene (5 bases). This CDR3 region has 13 residues. V was cut by 3 bases and J by 3 bases, with 11 bases left in between. The germline CDR1 and CDR2 sequences are GTSNPN and SVGIG (reference sequence). The CDR3 DNA is TGTGCCTGGAGCCACGGGGGGTACACTGAAGCTTTCTTT. This codes for CAWSHGGYTEAFF.

The V gene is TRBV5-1, the J gene TRBJ1-5; the D is unclear. Germline V gives CDR1 SGHRS, CDR2 YFSETQ. Trimming cost V 2 bases and J 5 bases, with 11 bases left between them. This CDR3 region has 14 residues. The CDR3 DNA follows: TGCGCCAGCAGCTTACGGGTGGTGGATCAGCCCCAGCATTTT. Protein: CASSLRVVDQPQHF.

Notes on this clone: The junction shows a germline mismatch at one end, possibly a read error. Different DNA sequences within this sample yield the same CDR3. The chain has TRBV5-1 and TRBJ1-5; the D gene is possibly TRBD1 (5 bases). CDR1 is SGHRS and CDR2 is YFSETQ in the germline V gene. The CDR3 loop spans 13 amino acids. The DNA for the CDR3 is TGCGCTAGCAGCTTGCAGGGCCCTCAGCCCCAGCATTTT. Protein product: CASSLQGPQPQHF.

This rearrangement joins TRBV15 to TRBJ2-7; no firm D call. V gave up 5 bases and J gave up 0 bases, with 8 bases separating them. Germline V gene data show CDR1 as LNHNV and CDR2 as YYDKDF (reference sequence). The CDR3 is 13 residues long. In nucleotides, the CDR3 is TGTGCCACCAGCGGCGACAACTCCTACGAGCAGTACTTC. Its protein is CATSGDNSYEQYF.

The rearrangement joins TRBV5-1 to TRBJ1-1, with 11 bases that match TRBD1. Germline CDR1 and CDR2: SGHRS and YFSETQ. Losses at the gene ends were 4 bases for V and 2 bases for J; bases not matched to a gene: 4. CDR3 length: 15 amino acids. This CDR3 reads CASSPDRGLNTEAFF. In nucleotides, the CDR3 is TGCGCCAGCAGCCCGGACAGGGGGCTAAACACTGAAGCTTTCTTT.

V gene TRBV6-6 combines with J gene TRBJ1-2, with 8 bases matching TRBD1. After removal of 8 bases from V and 11 bases from J, the junction contained 16 bases not matched to a gene. CDR1 is MNHNY and CDR2 is SVGAGI in the germline V gene (reference sequence). This CDR3 has 14 residues. As DNA, the CDR3 is TGTGCCAGCTGTTTTGGGGAGTTGAGGGACAGGTACACCTTC. Amino acids: CASCFGELRDRYTF.

The CDR3 region is CASSLSSRAMDTQYF. Written as DNA, the CDR3 is TGTGCCAGCAGCTTATCTTCGAGGGCGATGGATACGCAGTATTTT. The chain carries TRBV7-6 and TRBJ2-3; weak D call: TRBD2 (5 bases). Trimming took off 2 bases at V and 6 bases at J, with 15 bases between the two ends. This CDR3 contains 15 residues. Looked up from germline, CDR1 is SGHVS and CDR2 is FNYEAQ. The complete variable domain, with remaining parts taken from reference TRBV7-6 and TRBJ2-3, reads GAGVSQSPRYKVTKRGQDVALRCDPISGHVSLYWYRQALGQGPEFLTYFNYEAQQDKSGLPNDRFSAERPEGSISTLTIQRTEQRDSAMYRCASSLSSRAMDTQYFGPGTRLTVL.

Points on this clone: The sample carries other DNA sequences with the same CDR3. The V and J genes are TRBV7-6 and TRBJ1-1, with D possibly being TRBD1 (6 bases). V was shortened by 4 bases and J by 1 base, with 7 bases between the two germline ends. CDR3 length equals 13 residues. Germline CDR1 reads SGHVS; CDR2 reads FNYEAQ. DNA of the CDR3: TGTGCCAGCAGCTCACAGGGGAACACTGAAGCTTTCTTT. This gives the protein CASSSQGNTEAFF.

The sample holds one count of this clone. The rearrangement uses TRBV4-1 and TRBJ2-7; 8 nucleotides align to TRBD2. V dropped 1 base and J dropped 7; count of bases not matched to a gene: 3. The CDR3 spans 13 residues. Germline CDR1 reads MGHRA; CDR2 reads YSYEKL. CDR3 sequence reads: CASSQGVAGEQYF. Here the CDR3 DNA reads TGCGCCAGCAGCCAAGGCGTAGCGGGAGAGCAGTACTTC.

V usage is TRBV2 and J usage is TRBJ2-3; possibly TRBD2 for D (5 bases). This CDR3 region has 12 residues. Germline CDR1 and CDR2: SNHLY and FYNNEI. V was trimmed by 7 bases and J by 3 bases, leaving 8 bases between them. The CDR3 DNA sequence: TGTGCCAGCATAGGGAGTACAGATACGCAGTATTTT. Residues: CASIGSTDTQYF.

This clone was observed once. The chain links TRBV6-1 to TRBJ1-2, with D hard to call. Trimming took off 5 bases at V and 2 bases at J, with 9 bases between the two ends. CDR3 length: 13 amino acids. CDR1 is MNHNS, CDR2 SASEGT, per germline. The CDR3 nucleotides are TGTGCCAGCAGTCGGAGAAGAAACTATGGCTACACCTTC. This gives the protein CASSRRRNYGYTF.

The chain recombines TRBV5-1 with TRBJ1-2; TRBD1 matches 9 bases. V was clipped by 3 bases and J by 8 bases; unmatched bases: 11. This CDR3 comprises 15 residues. In germline, CDR1 is SGHRS, CDR2 YFSETQ. The CDR3 DNA reads as TGCGCCAGCAGCTCACCTGGACAGGGGATATGGGGCTACACCTTC. Translation: CASSSPGQGIWGYTF.

For the CDR3, the DNA is TGTGCCAGCAGCTTGGGACAGGGGGCATCGGTCACCTTC. It yields the protein CASSLGQGASVTF. The gene calls are TRBV7-9 and TRBJ1-2; 12 bases match TRBD1. The V gene's germline CDR1 is SEHNR and CDR2 FQNEAQ (reference sequence). The CDR3 covers 13 residues. The ends lost 3 bases at V and 13 bases at J; junction bases unmatched: 6.

J is TRBJ1-2 and V is TRBV5-4; 7 nucleotides line up with TRBD1. The germline V gene has CDR1 SGHNT and CDR2 YYREEE (reference sequence). With V trimmed by 0 bases and J by 7 bases, 9 bases remained unmatched. The CDR3 length is 15 residues. The CDR3 here is CASSLAGRGRRGYTF. The CDR3 coding sequence is TGTGCCAGCAGCTTGGCCGGGAGGGGGCGACGTGGCTACACCTTC.

The gene calls are TRBV2 and TRBJ1-1; D not resolved. There are 10 residues in the CDR3. The germline CDR1 and CDR2 sequences are SNHLY and FYNNEI. Trimming removed 7 bases at V and 3 bases at J, with 3 bases between. CDR3 loop: CASIYTEAFF. The CDR3 nucleotides read TGTGCCAGCATCTACACTGAAGCTTTCTTT.

This chain connects TRBV19 to TRBJ2-1; 8 bases line up with TRBD2. CDR1 is LNHDA and CDR2 is SQIVND in the germline V gene (reference sequence). Trimming removed 9 bases from V and 6 bases from J; junction bases left unmatched: 19. The CDR3 is made up of 17 amino acids. CDR3 sequence: CASLAGGGVQCSNEQFF. CDR3 nucleotide sequence: TGTGCCAGCCTCGCGGGGGGCGGGGTCCAATGTAGCAATGAGCAGTTCTTC.

The chain combines TRBV5-1 with TRBJ2-7; D might be TRBD1 (6 bases). V dropped 3 bases and J dropped 2 bases, with 9 bases sitting between them. The germline gives CDR1 SGHRS, CDR2 YFSETQ. CDR3 length equals 13 residues. The CDR3 loop reads CASSSQGPYEQYF. Here the CDR3 DNA reads TGCGCCAGCAGCTCACAGGGTCCCTACGAGCAGTACTTC.